What follows describes a single T cell receptor beta chain. Its matching antigen is unknown. CDR3 size: 14 residues. Germline values: CDR1 KGHSH, CDR2 LQKENI. V was trimmed by 6 bases and J by 5 bases, leaving 16 bases between them. The data derive from a study of beta chain features in type 1 diabetes. The sequenced template was cDNA made from the entire isolated RNA. Sequencing of naive, central memory and regulatory T cell samples gave an average of roughly 3.4 million reads. Profiling relied on immunoSEQ multiplex PCR, and the TCRdb table lists in-frame clones only, not all of them. The sample contains 970,000 or so clones, roughly a sixth of which appear only once. Every single donor gave one heparinised blood draw, and these averaged about 110 mL. Study results and caveats: The similarity of naive, central memory and Treg TCRB repertoires appeared greater among patients than among healthy donors. Lower insertion and higher deletion counts appeared at VDJ junctions in type 1 diabetes patients.

The chain is built from TRBV18 and TRBJ1-1; D may be TRBD1 (6 bases). The origin of this receptor is a woman aged 18-30 years in good health. Sequencing input: naive CD4+ T cells from blood. The CDR3 region has the DNA TGTGCCAGCTCCCGACAGGCCTCGGGGACTGAAGCTTTCTTT. Its translation: CASSRQASGTEAFF.